The rows below give T cell receptor beta chains drawn from one sample of a study of identical twins. TCRdb re-called the 5' RACE reads through MiXCR, storing one row per CDR3 protein. The profile shows some 500,000 distinct CDR3 sequences, more than 9% of them singletons. These data were also reused for a study on yellow fever vaccine responses in identical twins.

The sequencing sample was made of PBMCs. Receptors were obtained from a woman younger than 30 in good health. Both conserved end residues are part of each CDR3. A D gene is named only where the DNA matches it firmly. A clone size is listed for some rows: how often the clone was seen (once, few, many), or a class if it is expanded.

>TRBV7-3|TRBD2|few|TRBJ2-1
CASSLTLAGGHNEQFF
TGTGCCAGCAGCTTAACCCTAGCGGGGGGGCACAATGAGCAGTTCTTC
>TRBV5-1|-|-|TRBJ2-3
CASSQEGRGTDTQYF
TGCGCCAGCAGCCAAGAAGGCCGTGGCACAGATACGCAGTATTTT
>TRBV6-2/TRBV6-3|-|-|TRBJ2-2
CASSPLGRGNTGELFF
TGTGCCAGCAGTCCCCTCGGACGTGGGAACACCGGGGAGCTGTTTTTT
>TRBV20-1|-|many|TRBJ2-7
CSARIPTLSSYEQYF
TGCAGTGCTAGAATCCCCACCCTTAGCTCCTACGAGCAGTACTTC
>TRBV9|TRBD1|many|TRBJ1-5
CASSGNPGTDAGNQPQHF
TGTGCCAGCAGCGGCAACCCTGGGACAGATGCTGGCAATCAGCCCCAGCATTTT
>TRBV18|TRBD1|-|TRBJ2-7
CASSPGQEYEQYF
TGTGCCAGCTCACCGGGACAGGAGTACGAGCAGTACTTC
>TRBV12-3/TRBV12-4|-|many|TRBJ2-6
CASREGYGANVLTF
TGTGCCAGCAGAGAGGGGTACGGGGCCAACGTCCTGACTTTC
>TRBV19|-|-|TRBJ2-7
CASSIQTPSYEQYF
TGTGCCAGTAGTATACAGACCCCGAGCTACGAGCAGTACTTC
>TRBV7-8|-|-|TRBJ2-5
CASSLIVEGQETQYF
TGTGCCAGCAGCTTAATCGTAGAGGGCCAAGAGACCCAGTACTTC
>TRBV12-3/TRBV12-4|-|many|TRBJ1-1
CASREALPGEAFF
TGTGCCAGCAGGGAGGCTCTCCCGGGGGAAGCTTTCTTT
>TRBV11-2|-|few|TRBJ2-5
CASSSEGLWGSQETQYF
TGTGCCAGCAGCTCGGAGGGATTGTGGGGCAGCCAAGAGACCCAGTACTTC
>TRBV20-1|TRBD2|-|TRBJ2-5
CSASRRSGGVETQYF
TGCAGTGCTAGTCGTCGTAGCGGGGGAGTGGAGACCCAGTACTTC
>TRBV7-2|-|few|TRBJ1-6
CASSEGGAGNSPLHF
TGTGCCAGCAGCGAAGGGGGGGCGGGAAATTCACCCCTCCACTTT
>TRBV5-6|TRBD2|few|TRBJ2-5
CASSLASGGQTQYF
TGTGCCAGCAGCTTGGCATCGGGGGGTCAGACCCAGTACTTC
>TRBV24-1|TRBD1|few|TRBJ2-1
CATSDRGRDRASYNEQFF
TGTGCCACCAGTGACCGGGGAAGGGACAGAGCTTCCTACAATGAGCAGTTCTTC
>TRBV20-1|TRBD1|few|TRBJ2-7
CSARDLVGQVLTYEQYF
TGCAGTGCTAGAGATTTGGTGGGACAGGTGCTCACCTACGAGCAGTACTTC
>TRBV24-1|-|many|TRBJ2-2
CATSDLLPGTGELFF
TGTGCCACCAGTGATTTGCTCCCAGGTACCGGGGAGCTGTTTTTT
>TRBV2|TRBD2|-|TRBJ2-3
CASSEVGLADGTDTQYF
TGTGCCAGCAGTGAAGTTGGACTAGCGGATGGCACAGATACGCAGTATTTT
>TRBV6-5|-|-|TRBJ2-3
CASSSRGPSTDTQYF
TGTGCCAGCAGTTCCCGGGGGCCTAGCACAGATACGCAGTATTTT
>TRBV20-1|-|few|TRBJ2-7
CSARDLATGPYEQYF
TGCAGTGCTAGAGATCTGGCGACAGGTCCCTACGAGCAGTACTTC
>TRBV3-1|-|few|TRBJ2-5
CASSQTTIQETQYF
TGTGCCAGCAGCCAAACGACTATCCAAGAGACCCAGTACTTC
>TRBV20-1|-|few|TRBJ2-2
CSSWTASNTGELFF
TGCAGTTCCTGGACAGCCTCGAACACCGGGGAGCTGTTTTTT
>TRBV11-2|-|many|TRBJ2-1
CASSLGQSYNEQFF
TGTGCCAGCAGCTTGGGCCAGTCCTACAATGAGCAGTTCTTC
>TRBV25-1|TRBD2|few|TRBJ2-2
CASSESAGVSPGELFF
TGTGCCAGCAGTGAATCAGCGGGGGTTTCCCCCGGGGAGCTGTTTTTT
>TRBV5-1|-|few|TRBJ2-6
CASSLANVLPRLRSGANVLTF
TGCGCCAGCAGCTTGGCCAATGTCCTTCCCCGGCTACGCTCTGGGGCCAACGTCCTGACTTTC
>TRBV27|TRBD2|few|TRBJ2-3
CASSLYSGSADTQYF
TGTGCCAGCAGCCTCTATAGCGGGAGCGCAGATACGCAGTATTTT
>TRBV7-3|TRBD1|-|TRBJ2-1
CASSPPGQGAYNEQFF
TGTGCCAGCAGCCCCCCGGGACAGGGGGCCTACAATGAGCAGTTCTTC
>TRBV29-1|-|-|TRBJ2-7
CSVLDRLGPYEQYF
TGCAGCGTTCTAGACAGACTCGGACCCTACGAGCAGTACTTC
>TRBV10-3|TRBD2|many|TRBJ2-5
CAISEPSPRGGPQYF
TGTGCCATCAGTGAGCCCTCTCCGCGGGGGGGCCCCCAGTACTTC
>TRBV6-1|-|-|TRBJ1-5
CASKITGIGSNQPQHF
TGTGCCAGCAAAATCACCGGGATTGGAAGCAATCAGCCCCAGCATTTT
>TRBV28|TRBD2|few|TRBJ2-1
CASSFVPAGGLVYNEQFF
TGTGCCAGCAGTTTCGTCCCAGCGGGAGGCTTAGTTTACAATGAGCAGTTCTTC
>TRBV6-2/TRBV6-3|-|many|TRBJ2-7
CASSLPPGAPYEQYF
TGTGCCAGCAGCCTCCCGCCGGGAGCACCCTACGAGCAGTACTTC
>TRBV24-1|TRBD2|few|TRBJ2-5
CATGGGQETQYF
TGTGCCACTGGGGGGGGGCAAGAGACCCAGTACTTC
>TRBV25-1|-|few|TRBJ2-1
CASSEWGQLYNEQFF
TGTGCCAGCAGTGAATGGGGGCAGCTATACAATGAGCAGTTCTTC
>TRBV27|TRBD2|many|TRBJ2-3
CASSSPQLAGYTDTQYF
TGTGCCAGCAGTTCCCCTCAGCTAGCGGGTTACACAGATACGCAGTATTTT
>TRBV6-6|-|-|TRBJ2-1
CASWEMGEQFF
TGTGCCAGTTGGGAGATGGGTGAGCAGTTCTTC
>TRBV10-2|TRBD2|few|TRBJ2-4
CASSETSGRVGGLAKNIQYF
TGCGCCAGCAGTGAGACTAGCGGGAGGGTAGGGGGGTTAGCCAAAAACATTCAGTACTTC
>TRBV27|TRBD1|few|TRBJ2-2
CASNPGTGWNANTGELFF
TGTGCCAGCAATCCCGGGACAGGGTGGAACGCGAACACCGGGGAGCTGTTTTTT
>TRBV20-1|-|many|TRBJ2-2
CSADGPGELFF
TGCAGTGCCGACGGGCCCGGGGAGCTGTTTTTT
>TRBV27|TRBD2|many|TRBJ2-5
CASNPIAGGQETQYF
TGTGCCAGCAATCCCATAGCGGGGGGCCAAGAGACCCAGTACTTC
>TRBV9|TRBD1|many|TRBJ1-3
CASSSTGKSGNTIYF
TGTGCCAGCAGCTCGACAGGGAAGTCTGGAAACACCATATATTTT
>TRBV7-2|TRBD1|-|TRBJ1-4
CASSSSTGSGEKLFF
TGTGCCAGCAGCTCCTCGACAGGGTCGGGTGAAAAACTGTTTTTT
>TRBV6-1|-|many|TRBJ1-6
CASSKTHAGNSPLHF
TGTGCCAGCAGTAAGACGCACGCAGGGAATTCACCCCTCCACTTT